This paragraph reports one TCR beta chain. The data stem from a study of spatial heterogeneity in lung cancer. Sample time point: sample taken at primary tumor resection. In each case, whole RNA from tumor, nontumor lung or frozen PBMC was sequenced unsorted. Carried by each TCR cDNA molecule was a unique molecular identifier. TCRdb itself ran the 5' RACE reads through MiXCR, one entry per CDR3 protein. Seen here are about 26,000 distinct CDR3 sequences, roughly 13% observed once, and the top ten hold about 26%. The receptor's source is a female donor with early-stage non-small cell lung cancer. Specimen: PBMCs, collected at surgery.

This CDR3 reads CASSSVPWGAENTGELFF. CDR3 DNA sequence: TGTGCCAGCAGCTCTGTCCCCTGGGGAGCGGAGAACACCGGGGAGCTGTTTTTT. The rearrangement joins TRBV5-8 to TRBJ2-2; a weak D match, TRBD2 (5 bases). The CDR3 is made up of 18 amino acids. Trimming took 3 bases from V and 1 from J, leaving 19 bases between them. Germline assignment: CDR1 SGHTS and CDR2 YDEGEE.